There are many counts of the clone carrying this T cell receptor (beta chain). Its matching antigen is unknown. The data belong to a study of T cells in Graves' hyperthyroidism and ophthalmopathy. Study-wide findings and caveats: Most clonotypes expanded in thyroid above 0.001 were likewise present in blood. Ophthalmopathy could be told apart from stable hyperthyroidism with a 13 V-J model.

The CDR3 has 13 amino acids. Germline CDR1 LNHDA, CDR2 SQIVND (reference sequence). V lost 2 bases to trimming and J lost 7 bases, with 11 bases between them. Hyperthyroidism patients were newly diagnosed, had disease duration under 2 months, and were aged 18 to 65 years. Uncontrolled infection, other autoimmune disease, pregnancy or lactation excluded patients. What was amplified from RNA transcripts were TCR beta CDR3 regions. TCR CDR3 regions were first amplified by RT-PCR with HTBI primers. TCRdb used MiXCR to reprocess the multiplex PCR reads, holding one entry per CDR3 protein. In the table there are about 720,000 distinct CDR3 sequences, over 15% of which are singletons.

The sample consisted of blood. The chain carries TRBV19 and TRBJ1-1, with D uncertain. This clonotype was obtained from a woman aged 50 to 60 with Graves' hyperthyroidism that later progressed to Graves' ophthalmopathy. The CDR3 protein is CASSIRNSLEAFF. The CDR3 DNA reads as TGTGCCAGTAGTATACGGAACAGTCTTGAAGCTTTCTTT.